These 29 T cell receptor beta chains share one sample of origin, sequenced in a study of control samples from healthy donors and cancer patients. This table comes from immunoSEQ multiplex PCR, and its TCRdb copy is limited to in-frame clones, with some not included. The sample holds around 170,000 clones, around nine tenths seen once. The sample consisted of blood. The receptors here all came from a woman aged 25-40 years in good health.

The V call is TRBV2, the J call TRBJ2-3; 14 bases are shared with TRBD2. Trimming cost V 6 bases and J 15 bases; bases outside gene matches: 14. The germline gives CDR1 SNHLY, CDR2 FYNNEI. The CDR3 has 15 amino acids. The CDR3, as DNA: TGTGCCAGCAGACCCGGGACTAGCGGGGGCCGCACGCGCTATTTT. Its protein product is CASRPGTSGGRTRYF.

The rearrangement links TRBV4-2 to TRBJ2-1; no reliable D call. CDR3 length equals 15 residues. V lost 4 bases to trimming and J lost 5 bases, with 15 bases between them. Germline CDR1 reads LGHNA; CDR2 reads YNFKEQ. CDR3: CASSPEGQNHNEQFF. The CDR3 coding sequence is TGTGCCAGCAGCCCCGAAGGGCAGAACCACAATGAGCAGTTCTTC.

The V gene is TRBV27, the J gene TRBJ1-3, with 7 nucleotides matching TRBD1. The V segment lost 6 bases and the J segment 1 base; nucleotides outside the gene matches: 9. Germline V gives CDR1 MNHEY, CDR2 SMNVEV (reference sequence). The CDR3 extends over 16 amino acids. In DNA, the CDR3 is TGTGCCAGCAGACCGACAGGGAAAGTGTCTGGAAACACCATATATTTT. Amino acid sequence: CASRPTGKVSGNTIYF.

This chain connects TRBV14 to TRBJ1-3; D is ambiguous. The CDR3 spans 15 residues. The germline V gene encodes CDR1 SGHDN and CDR2 FVKESK. V lost 1 base, J lost 5 bases, and 12 bases lay in between. For the CDR3, the DNA is TGTGCCAGCAGCCAAGGGATGGGTCGTAGAAACACCATATATTTT. Encoded protein: CASSQGMGRRNTIYF.

The V gene is TRBV10-3, the J gene TRBJ1-4; D call uncertain. V dropped 6 bases and J dropped 0 bases, with 8 bases sitting between them. Germline CDR1 ENHRY, CDR2 SYGVKD. This CDR3 has 14 amino acids. In nucleotides, the CDR3 is TGTGCCATCAGCCTTAATGCAACTAATGAAAAACTGTTTTTT. Its protein product is CAISLNATNEKLFF.

The chain employs TRBV5-1 and TRBJ1-1, with D maybe TRBD1 (5 bases). Trimming shortened V by 4 bases and J by 7 bases, and 17 bases separated the two germline ends. This CDR3 has 14 residues. The germline V gene has CDR1 SGHRS and CDR2 YFSETQ. DNA for the CDR3: TGCGCCAGCAGCCAGGCCGGAAGGGGTCTTGAAGCTTTCTTT. This sequence encodes CASSQAGRGLEAFF.

About this clone: It is unclear where the CDR3 begins or ends on the DNA, so no DNA is shown, and the CDR3 is as TCRdb lists it. The chain couples TRBV28 to TRBJ2-2; no check of the table's D call, TRBD2, against the DNA was made. The CDR3 is 12 residues long, ends included. Germline values: CDR1 MDHEN, CDR2 SYDVKM. The CDR3 region is CASSSSGRELFF.

The gene calls are TRBV5-1 and TRBJ1-2; a possible D gene is TRBD1 (6 bases). The CDR3 runs 15 residues. Germline CDR1 and CDR2: SGHRS and YFSETQ. V was shortened by 1 base and J by 6 bases, with 16 bases between the two germline ends. The CDR3 region is CASSLTPDRWDGYTF. CDR3 DNA sequence: TGCGCCAGCAGCTTGACCCCTGACAGGTGGGATGGCTACACCTTC.

The chain couples TRBV5-1 to TRBJ1-3; 8 positions match TRBD1. CDR1 is SGHRS, CDR2 YFSETQ, per germline. Losses at the gene ends were 4 bases for V and 4 bases for J; bases not matched to a gene: 4. This CDR3 comprises 14 residues. The CDR3 sequence: CASSLGTGGNTIYF. The CDR3 bases are TGCGCCAGCAGCCTCGGGACAGGCGGAAACACCATATATTTT.

J is TRBJ2-7 and V is TRBV28; D uncertain. The CDR3 contains 11 residues. Trimming left V 10 bases short and J 7 bases short, with 14 bases between. Germline loops: CDR1 MDHEN, CDR2 SYDVKM. CDR3 bases: TGTGCCATCTCAAGGTGGCAAGAGCAGTACTTC. This translates into CAISRWQEQYF.

V is TRBV6-9 and J is TRBJ2-7, with 7 bases identical to TRBD1. The CDR3 is 13 residues long. V gave up 6 bases and J gave up 2 bases; unmatched junction bases: 4. The germline V gene encodes CDR1 MNHGY and CDR2 SVAAGI. CDR3 sequence: CASSFDRAYEQYV. The CDR3 nucleotides read TGTGCCAGCAGCTTTGACAGGGCCTACGAGCAGTACGTC.

This clone was seen just once. This rearrangement joins TRBV28 to TRBJ1-2, with 7 bases identical to TRBD1. Germline CDR1 is MDHEN and CDR2 is SYDVKM. V lost 6 bases to trimming and J lost 4 bases; unmatched junction nucleotides: 5. The CDR3 runs to 13 residues. DNA of the CDR3: TGTGCCAGCAGGCCGGGACAGTTCTATGGCTACACCTTC. Translation gives CASRPGQFYGYTF.

CDR3 sequence (DNA): TGTGCCAGCAGTTTAGGTCTAAGAGTGGATTTCTTT. Protein product: CASSLGLRVDFF. This chain links TRBV12-3 or TRBV12-4 with TRBJ1-1; D unresolved. Trimming left V 1 base short and J 13 bases short, with 13 bases between. CDR3 length: 12 amino acids.

This chain joins TRBV29-1 and TRBJ1-1, with TRBD1 matching 10 bases. The CDR3 contains 12 residues. Trimming at V came to 7 bases and at J to 7 bases, leaving 6 bases not matched to a gene. From germline, CDR1 is SQVTM and CDR2 ANQGSEA. The DNA of the CDR3 is TGCAGCGCAGGAAGGACAGGGGGTGAAGCTTTCTTT. Its protein is CSAGRTGGEAFF.

V gene TRBV19 combines with J gene TRBJ1-5; D is unresolved. This CDR3 has 19 residues. CDR1 and CDR2 from the germline V gene are LNHDA and SQIVND (reference sequence). V lost 3 bases, J lost 2 bases, and 23 bases lay in between. CDR3 loop: CASSIWASTAPTGNQPQHF. DNA for the CDR3: TGTGCCAGTAGTATTTGGGCATCCACAGCCCCCACGGGCAATCAGCCCCAGCATTTT.

This chain uses TRBV11-3 with TRBJ2-2, with a tentative D call TRBD1 (6 bases). V was cut by 5 bases and J by 2 bases, with 9 bases left in between. The length of the CDR3 is 14 residues. Germline V CDR1 and CDR2: SGHNT, YENEEA. The CDR3 sequence is CASSPDRNTGELFF. The DNA for the CDR3 is TGTGCCAGCAGCCCGGACAGAAACACCGGGGAGCTGTTTTTT.

The V and J genes are TRBV5-5 and TRBJ1-3; D remains unclear. Trimming left V 4 bases short and J 4 bases short, with 12 bases between. The CDR3 is 14 amino acids. CDR1 is SGHKS and CDR2 is YYEKEE in the germline V gene (reference sequence). The CDR3 reads CASSAGSKGNTIYF. Written as DNA, the CDR3 is TGTGCCAGCAGCGCCGGCTCCAAGGGAAACACCATATATTTT. Full variable domain (missing parts from reference TRBV5-5 and TRBJ1-3): DAGVTQSPTHLIKTRGQQVTLRCSPISGHKSVSWYQQVLGQGPQFIFQYYEKEERGRGNFPDRFSARQFPNYSSELNVNALLLGDSALYLCASSAGSKGNTIYFGEGSWLTVV.

This sequence joins TRBV9 and TRBJ2-3, with D perhaps matching TRBD1 (6 bases). Per the germline V gene, CDR1 is SGDLS and CDR2 is YYNGEE. The V end was cut by 3 bases, the J end by 4 bases, with 15 bases between. This CDR3 is 15 amino acids long. Written as DNA, the CDR3 is TGTGCCAGCAGCGAGGGGCAGGGGCTGGCAGATACGCAGTATTTT. The encoded protein is CASSEGQGLADTQYF.

This chain connects TRBV6-5 to TRBJ2-5, with TRBD1 identical over 9 bases. Per germline, CDR1 MNHEY and CDR2 SVGAGI. V was pared by 5 bases and J by 5 bases, with 9 bases of the junction left unmatched. The CDR3 covers 15 residues. CDR3 residues: CASSPGTGSFETQYF. CDR3 DNA: TGTGCCAGCAGTCCTGGGACAGGGTCGTTTGAGACCCAGTACTTC.

V and J are TRBV5-1 and TRBJ2-5, with 10 bases aligning to TRBD2. The V gene end was trimmed by 4 bases and the J gene end by 6 bases; junction bases not matched to a gene: 15. The CDR3 is made up of 17 amino acids. The germline V gene encodes CDR1 SGHRS and CDR2 YFSETQ. In nucleotides, the CDR3 is TGCGCCAGCAGCCCCTCCCCAACTAGCGGGGTCTTCAAGACCCAGTACTTC. Its protein is CASSPSPTSGVFKTQYF.

The J gene is TRBJ1-2, the V gene TRBV28; 9 nucleotides line up with TRBD1. Germline V gene sequence: CDR1 MDHEN, CDR2 SYDVKM. J was trimmed by 5 bases and V by 5 bases; bases with no gene match: 6. The CDR3 runs 14 residues. CDR3 DNA sequence: TGTGCCAGCAGTCCGGGACAGGGAGCTTATGGCTACACCTTC. Amino acid sequence: CASSPGQGAYGYTF.

This chain connects TRBV6-5 to TRBJ2-1; D gene uncertain. The CDR3 length is 11 residues. CDR1 and CDR2 from the germline V gene are MNHEY and SVGAGI. Trimming took off 7 bases at V and 9 bases at J, with 10 bases between the two ends. The CDR3 coding sequence is TGTGCCAGCACCCGGGCAGGTGAGCAGTTCTTC. Protein sequence: CASTRAGEQFF.

This chain joins TRBV21-1 and TRBJ2-1. TRBV21-1 is a pseudogene segment. The CDR3 loop spans 13 amino acids. DNA of the CDR3: TGTGCCAGCAGCAAAGCGGACGGGTATGAGCAGTTCTTC. Translated: CASSKADGYEQFF.

CDR3 in DNA: TGTGCCAGCAGGCGAACAGGGGGAACTGAAGCTTTCTTT. As protein: CASRRTGGTEAFF. This chain links TRBV6-6 with TRBJ1-1, with 8 bases that match TRBD1. Germline V gene sequence: CDR1 MNHNY, CDR2 SVGAGI (reference sequence). With 6 bases clipped from V and 5 bases from J, the junction kept 5 bases outside the gene matches. This CDR3 is 13 amino acids long.

This clone was seen only once. The rearrangement uses TRBV6-5 and TRBJ2-7; tentatively, D is TRBD1 (6 bases). CDR1 and CDR2 from the germline V gene are MNHEY and SVGAGI. The CDR3 is 13 residues long. The V and J ends lost 8 bases and 6 bases respectively, with 17 bases between them. CDR3 nucleotides: TGTGCCAGCGTACAGGGAACTGCCCCCGAGCAGTACGTC. This sequence encodes CASVQGTAPEQYV.

The genes are TRBV7-9 and TRBJ2-7, with D perhaps TRBD1 or TRBD2 (5 bases each). Per germline, CDR1 SEHNR and CDR2 FQNEAQ (reference sequence). The CDR3 is 12 amino acids. V was pared by 4 bases and J by 6 bases, with 10 bases between. The CDR3 is CASSSGTSEQYV. DNA for the CDR3: TGTGCCAGCAGCTCTGGGACCAGCGAGCAGTACGTC.

The chain carries TRBV13 and TRBJ2-7; D is possibly TRBD1 or TRBD2 (5 bases each). Trimming shortened V by 5 bases and J by 1 base, and 15 bases separated the two germline ends. Germline V lookup: CDR1 PRHDT, CDR2 FYEKMQ (reference sequence). This CDR3 is 15 amino acids long. The CDR3 protein is CASSVGAGPSYEQYF. As DNA, the CDR3 is TGTGCCAGCAGCGTTGGGGCGGGTCCATCCTACGAGCAGTACTTC.

The V call is TRBV18, the J call TRBJ2-5; 9 nucleotides align to TRBD1. The V and J ends lost 3 bases and 5 bases, in that order; junction bases with no gene match: 13. CDR1 is KGHSH, CDR2 LQKENI, per germline. The CDR3 totals 17 residues. As DNA, the CDR3 is TGTGCCAGCTCACCCGGGGGACAGGGAGAGTTTTGGGAGACCCAGTACTTC. Its translation is CASSPGGQGEFWETQYF.

The chain carries TRBV3-1 (or the pseudogene TRBV3-2) and TRBJ2-7; D is uncertain. This CDR3 is 14 amino acids long. The germline V gene has CDR1 LGHDT and CDR2 YNNKEL (reference sequence). V lost 1 base and J 3 bases, leaving 10 bases between the germline ends. The CDR3 DNA sequence: TGTGCCAGCAGCCAAGTCCCGCTTTTCTACGAGCAGTACTTC. It is translated as CASSQVPLFYEQYF.